This T cell receptor beta chain was identified in a study of T cells in Graves' hyperthyroidism and ophthalmopathy. This clonotype was observed once. The antigen is not known. A much larger clone lies a single base off, so this may be a read error. CDR3 length: 18 residues. Germline CDR1 and CDR2: SGHRS and YFSETQ. Subjects with ophthalmopathy showed a Clinical Activity Score no lower than 3, a NOSPECS grade no lower than 4, and a duration shorter than 3 months. Overall study results and limits: The model forecast ophthalmopathy, anticipating it by a median about 7 months before onset.

TCR beta CDR3 regions were amplified from RNA. The HTBI primer set served for first-round RT-PCR of the TCR CDR3. MiXCR was run by TCRdb on the multiplex PCR reads, yielding one entry per CDR3 protein. The sample has about 410,000 distinct CDR3 sequences, roughly 14% seen once; the top ten hold less than 15%. The TCR was taken from a man between 18 and 35 years old with Graves' ophthalmopathy. The chain links TRBV5-1 to TRBJ1-5; D remains unclear. The sample was blood. The CDR3 here is CTSSFVGRMGDTNQPQHF. CDR3 nucleotide sequence: TGCACCAGCAGCTTCGTAGGACGGATGGGCGATACCAATCAGCCCCAGCATTTT.